This is a list of T cell receptor beta chains from one sample in a study of shared clonotypes between healthy human individuals. The method was immunoSEQ multiplex PCR; TCRdb's version includes in-frame clones alone and lacks a portion of them. Among roughly 2.1 million clones, about 93% were seen once, and the ten largest hold around 1.7%. The sample was naive CD8+ T cells from PBMCs. These receptor sequences come from a man younger than 30 in good health. Some clones in this sample may be carry-over from other donors' samples. Each CDR3 is given with its conserved first and last residue. Fields, in order: J gene, clone size, D gene, V gene, CDR3 DNA, CDR3 protein. The D gene is left open where the match is weak. Clone size is given for some rows only: seen once, a few or many times, or a class if the clone is expanded.

J gene: TRBJ2-7; clone size: .; D gene: TRBD2; V gene: TRBV25-1; CDR3 DNA: TGTGCCAGCAGCTCTTCTTTGGGGGGGTCCTACGAGCAGTACTTC; CDR3 protein: CASSSSLGGSYEQYF
J gene: TRBJ1-1; clone size: .; D gene: TRBD1; V gene: TRBV5-1; CDR3 DNA: TGCGCCAGCAGCTGGGACAGGCCGAACACTGAAGCTTTCTTT; CDR3 protein: CASSWDRPNTEAFF
J gene: TRBJ2-7; clone size: .; D gene: .; V gene: TRBV7-9; CDR3 DNA: TGTGCCAGCAGCTTAGTAAGCTACGAGCAGTACTTC; CDR3 protein: CASSLVSYEQYF
J gene: TRBJ2-7; clone size: .; D gene: TRBD1; V gene: TRBV5-1; CDR3 DNA: TGCGCCAGCAGCTTGGGCTGGGACAGGGTTGGCGAGCAGTACTTC; CDR3 protein: CASSLGWDRVGEQYF
J gene: TRBJ2-7; clone size: .; D gene: .; V gene: TRBV10-3; CDR3 DNA: TGTGCCATCAGCCTTTACCTACCTCCCTACGAGCAGTACTTC; CDR3 protein: CAISLYLPPYEQYF
J gene: TRBJ1-6; clone size: .; D gene: .; V gene: TRBV6-5; CDR3 DNA: TGTGCCAGCAGTCAGGACAAATCTTCACCCCTCCACTTT; CDR3 protein: CASSQDKSSPLHF
J gene: TRBJ2-7; clone size: .; D gene: TRBD2; V gene: TRBV4-1; CDR3 DNA: TGCGCCAGCAGCCAAGAACCGGGACTATCGGCCTACGAGCAGTACTTC; CDR3 protein: CASSQEPGLSAYEQYF
J gene: TRBJ2-1; clone size: .; D gene: TRBD1; V gene: TRBV2; CDR3 DNA: TGTGCCAGCAGTGTCGGGACAGGTGACTACAATGAGCAGTTCTTC; CDR3 protein: CASSVGTGDYNEQFF
J gene: TRBJ2-1; clone size: .; D gene: TRBD1; V gene: TRBV29-1; CDR3 DNA: TGCAGCGTTTTCGGACAGGGCGGGGAGCAGTTCTTC; CDR3 protein: CSVFGQGGEQFF
J gene: TRBJ1-1; clone size: .; D gene: .; V gene: TRBV14; CDR3 DNA: TGTGCCAGCAGCCAAGAGGGTGAAGCTTTCTTT; CDR3 protein: CASSQEGEAFF
J gene: TRBJ2-7; clone size: .; D gene: .; V gene: TRBV6-1; CDR3 DNA: TGTGCCAGCAGTGAAAGGGCGGGGGACAGGTCCTACGAGCAGTACTTC; CDR3 protein: CASSERAGDRSYEQYF
J gene: TRBJ2-7; clone size: once; D gene: .; V gene: TRBV7-8; CDR3 DNA: TGTGCCAGCAGCTTAAGTACGGACTACTACGAGCAGTACTTC; CDR3 protein: CASSLSTDYYEQYF
J gene: TRBJ2-7; clone size: .; D gene: TRBD2; V gene: TRBV4-3; CDR3 DNA: TGCGCCAGCAGCCAAGATAGACTAGCGAGCGAGCAGTACTTC; CDR3 protein: CASSQDRLASEQYF
J gene: TRBJ2-7; clone size: once; D gene: TRBD1; V gene: TRBV11-2; CDR3 DNA: TGTGCCAGCAGAGAGGGTGCAGGGGGCTACCACGAGCAGTACTTC; CDR3 protein: CASREGAGGYHEQYF
J gene: TRBJ2-3; clone size: once; D gene: TRBD2; V gene: TRBV4-1; CDR3 DNA: TGCGCCAGCAGCCAAGATCCTAGCGGGAGACTCCCTAGCACAGATACGCAGTATTTT; CDR3 protein: CASSQDPSGRLPSTDTQYF
J gene: TRBJ2-7; clone size: .; D gene: .; V gene: TRBV27; CDR3 DNA: TGTGCCAGCAGTTTAGGGCCGGCCCGGGGGCGAGGCGAGCAGTACTTC; CDR3 protein: CASSLGPARGRGEQYF
J gene: TRBJ2-7; clone size: .; D gene: .; V gene: TRBV7-6; CDR3 DNA: TGTGCCAGCAGCTTAGATATAGGGTCGTTCTACGAGCAGTACTTC; CDR3 protein: CASSLDIGSFYEQYF
J gene: TRBJ1-1; clone size: .; D gene: TRBD1; V gene: TRBV11-1; CDR3 DNA: TGTGCCAGCAGCTCCGGGGACAGTCGATGGGGCACTGAAGCTTTCTTT; CDR3 protein: CASSSGDSRWGTEAFF
J gene: TRBJ2-2; clone size: .; D gene: TRBD2; V gene: TRBV29-1; CDR3 DNA: TGCAGCGTTGAGTTTCTAGCGGGAGTTGCCGGGGAGCTGTTTTTT; CDR3 protein: CSVEFLAGVAGELFF
J gene: TRBJ2-7; clone size: .; D gene: .; V gene: TRBV20-1; CDR3 DNA: TGCAGTGCTAGAGAAAACAACGAGCAGTACTTC; CDR3 protein: CSARENNEQYF
J gene: TRBJ2-7; clone size: .; D gene: .; V gene: TRBV28; CDR3 DNA: TGTGCCAGCAGTGTGCCGGGAGCTGGGCCTGGAAACGAGCAGTACTTC; CDR3 protein: CASSVPGAGPGNEQYF
J gene: TRBJ2-1; clone size: .; D gene: .; V gene: TRBV30; CDR3 DNA: TGTGCCTGGAGTCCCAAAAATGAGCAGTTCTTC; CDR3 protein: CAWSPKNEQFF
J gene: TRBJ2-4; clone size: .; D gene: TRBD1; V gene: TRBV7-9; CDR3 DNA: TGTGCCAGCAGCCCACCGACAGGGGGAACCAAAAACATTCAGTACTTC; CDR3 protein: CASSPPTGGTKNIQYF
J gene: TRBJ1-2; clone size: .; D gene: .; V gene: TRBV9; CDR3 DNA: TGTGCCAGCAGCGTAGGTACTAACTATGGCTACACCTTC; CDR3 protein: CASSVGTNYGYTF
J gene: TRBJ2-7; clone size: .; D gene: .; V gene: TRBV7-8; CDR3 DNA: TGTGCCAGCAGCTTATCGGGTACGGGATTACCCCACGAGCAGTACTTC; CDR3 protein: CASSLSGTGLPHEQYF
J gene: TRBJ2-7; clone size: .; D gene: TRBD1; V gene: TRBV27; CDR3 DNA: TGTGCCAGCAGTGAGGTTAGGGGGCTCGAGCAGTACTTC; CDR3 protein: CASSEVRGLEQYF
J gene: TRBJ1-5; clone size: .; D gene: .; V gene: TRBV27; CDR3 DNA: TGTGCCAGCAGTTTCAGGGGAATTGGTCAGCCCCAGCATTTT; CDR3 protein: CASSFRGIGQPQHF
J gene: TRBJ1-6; clone size: .; D gene: .; V gene: TRBV4-1; CDR3 DNA: TGCGCCAGCAGCCGCCGCTCCGAGACTGAAAATTCACCCCTCCACTTT; CDR3 protein: CASSRRSETENSPLHF
J gene: TRBJ1-2; clone size: .; D gene: .; V gene: TRBV5-6; CDR3 DNA: TGTGCCAGCAGCTTGGATGGAGAGTATGGCTACACCTTC; CDR3 protein: CASSLDGEYGYTF
J gene: TRBJ2-2; clone size: .; D gene: TRBD1; V gene: TRBV29-1; CDR3 DNA: TGCAGTGTCCGGGACAGGGACACCGGGGAGCTGTTTTTT; CDR3 protein: CSVRDRDTGELFF
J gene: TRBJ1-2; clone size: .; D gene: .; V gene: TRBV27; CDR3 DNA: TGTGCCAGCAGTTTATCGTTGGGGAACTATGGCTACACCTTC; CDR3 protein: CASSLSLGNYGYTF
J gene: TRBJ2-3; clone size: .; D gene: .; V gene: TRBV27; CDR3 DNA: TGTGCCAGCAGTCCTCCCGAGGGGAGCACAGATACGCAGTATTTT; CDR3 protein: CASSPPEGSTDTQYF
J gene: TRBJ2-7; clone size: .; D gene: .; V gene: TRBV6-5; CDR3 DNA: TGTGCCAGCAGTTACTCGAGGCAGCTCGACGAGCAGTACTTC; CDR3 protein: CASSYSRQLDEQYF
J gene: TRBJ1-2; clone size: once; D gene: .; V gene: TRBV7-9; CDR3 DNA: TGTGCCAGCAGCTTCCAGGGGACTAACTATGGCTACACCTTC; CDR3 protein: CASSFQGTNYGYTF
J gene: TRBJ1-2; clone size: .; D gene: .; V gene: TRBV4-1; CDR3 DNA: TGCGCCAGCAGCCAAGATACCCCCAGGCCCTATGGCTACACCTTC; CDR3 protein: CASSQDTPRPYGYTF
J gene: TRBJ2-1; clone size: .; D gene: TRBD2; V gene: TRBV9; CDR3 DNA: TGTGCCAGCAGCGTTGGGACTAGCGCGTTCTCCTACAATGAGCAGTTCTTC; CDR3 protein: CASSVGTSAFSYNEQFF
J gene: TRBJ2-7; clone size: .; D gene: TRBD1; V gene: TRBV28; CDR3 DNA: TGTGCCAGCAGTTTTGGGACAGGGCTGACCTACGAGCAGTACTTC; CDR3 protein: CASSFGTGLTYEQYF
J gene: TRBJ1-1; clone size: .; D gene: .; V gene: TRBV19; CDR3 DNA: TGTGCCAGTAGTCGTTGGGGTAGCGGGAACACTGAAGCTTTCTTT; CDR3 protein: CASSRWGSGNTEAFF
J gene: TRBJ1-4; clone size: .; D gene: .; V gene: TRBV4-1; CDR3 DNA: TGCGCCAGCAGCCCCCGTGGAGGGGATTTGGAAAAACTGTTTTTT; CDR3 protein: CASSPRGGDLEKLFF
J gene: TRBJ2-7; clone size: .; D gene: .; V gene: TRBV4-2; CDR3 DNA: TGTGCCAGCAGCCAAAGGGGCGGGGCCAGAGAGGAGCAGTACTTC; CDR3 protein: CASSQRGGAREEQYF
J gene: TRBJ2-2; clone size: .; D gene: .; V gene: TRBV27; CDR3 DNA: TGTGCCAGCAGTTTATTGGCCCGAACGGGGGAGCTGTTTTTT; CDR3 protein: CASSLLARTGELFF
J gene: TRBJ1-1; clone size: few; D gene: TRBD1; V gene: TRBV29-1; CDR3 DNA: TGCAGCGTTATCAGTCCAGACAGGGGGCACACTGAAGCTTTCTTT; CDR3 protein: CSVISPDRGHTEAFF
J gene: TRBJ1-5; clone size: .; D gene: .; V gene: TRBV27; CDR3 DNA: TGTGCCAGCATTTGGACCGTGAGCAATCAGCCCCAGCATTTT; CDR3 protein: CASIWTVSNQPQHF
J gene: TRBJ2-7; clone size: .; D gene: .; V gene: TRBV19; CDR3 DNA: TGTGCCAGTAGTATCGGGGGCGGCGAGCAGTACTTC; CDR3 protein: CASSIGGGEQYF